This paragraph reports one T cell receptor (beta chain). TCRdb's copy holds only in-frame clones and misses some; the assay was immunoSEQ multiplex PCR. Here the sample spans 200,000 to 250,000 clones, about 93% being singletons. This record comes from a study of blood T cell repertoires in COVID-19. The wider study: There were acute and convalescent COVID-19 samples, and they came from the United States, Italy and Spain.

V lost 5 bases, J lost 3 bases, and 8 bases lay in between. In germline, CDR1 is MNHEY, CDR2 SVGAGI. The CDR3 is made up of 12 amino acids. This receptor was obtained from a man aged 55-75 years with COVID-19, enrolled during active disease. Material: peripheral blood. The rearrangement joins TRBV6-5 to TRBJ2-7; tentatively, D is TRBD2 (5 bases). For the CDR3, the DNA is TGTGCCAGCAGTCTCGGGAACTACGAGCAGTACTTC. It translates to CASSLGNYEQYF.